These T cell receptor beta chains were read from a single sample in a study of identical twins. TCRdb itself ran the 5' RACE reads through MiXCR, one entry per CDR3 protein. The table lists hundreds of thousands of distinct CDR3 sequences, 20% to 25% of them singletons. These data were also filed under a second study, of T cells expressing NK-cell markers.

The specimen sequenced was PBMCs. These receptors all stem from a woman aged 18-29 years in good health. Each CDR3 is given with its conserved first and last residue. The D gene is left open where the match is weak. Clone sizes are given selectively: once, few, many, or a class where the clone is expanded.

V gene: TRBV20-1; J gene: TRBJ2-3; clone size: NA; D gene: NA; CDR3 protein: CSARDQPWTDTQYF; CDR3 DNA: TGCAGTGCTAGAGATCAGCCCTGGACAGATACGCAGTATTTT
V gene: TRBV7-2; J gene: TRBJ2-2; clone size: few; D gene: NA; CDR3 protein: CASSTRQSLGAGELFF; CDR3 DNA: TGTGCCAGCAGCACGCGACAGTCGCTGGGCGCCGGGGAGCTGTTTTTT
V gene: TRBV4-1; J gene: TRBJ2-1; clone size: few; D gene: TRBD1; CDR3 protein: CASSQDLTGTGTNEQFF; CDR3 DNA: TGCGCCAGCAGCCAAGATCTAACCGGGACAGGGACAAATGAGCAGTTCTTC
V gene: TRBV5-1; J gene: TRBJ2-7; clone size: NA; D gene: NA; CDR3 protein: CASSLEGQGPYEQYF; CDR3 DNA: TGCGCCAGCAGCTTGGAGGGTCAGGGGCCCTACGAGCAGTACTTC
V gene: TRBV7-8; J gene: TRBJ2-7; clone size: NA; D gene: NA; CDR3 protein: CASSLGGRGHEQYF; CDR3 DNA: TGTGCCAGCAGCTTAGGAGGCAGGGGCCACGAGCAGTACTTC
V gene: TRBV12-3/TRBV12-4; J gene: TRBJ2-7; clone size: NA; D gene: NA; CDR3 protein: CASRPVSGTREYEQYF; CDR3 DNA: TGTGCCAGCAGACCCGTTTCCGGGACCAGGGAATACGAGCAGTACTTC
V gene: TRBV20-1; J gene: TRBJ2-3; clone size: NA; D gene: NA; CDR3 protein: CSASTPGIAQYF; CDR3 DNA: TGCAGTGCTAGCACGCCGGGGATAGCGCAGTATTTT
V gene: TRBV7-9; J gene: TRBJ1-1; clone size: many; D gene: NA; CDR3 protein: CASSLQRAEAFF; CDR3 DNA: TGTGCCAGCAGCTTACAAAGAGCTGAAGCTTTCTTT
V gene: TRBV29-1; J gene: TRBJ1-1; clone size: few; D gene: TRBD1; CDR3 protein: CSVGTGLGTEAFF; CDR3 DNA: TGCAGCGTTGGGACAGGGCTGGGCACTGAAGCTTTCTTT
V gene: TRBV7-8; J gene: TRBJ1-2; clone size: NA; D gene: NA; CDR3 protein: CASSPTLDREGYTF; CDR3 DNA: TGTGCCAGCAGCCCTACTCTGGACCGAGAGGGCTACACCTTC
V gene: TRBV5-1; J gene: TRBJ2-5; clone size: few; D gene: TRBD2; CDR3 protein: CASSFSGVPFGAQYF; CDR3 DNA: TGCGCCAGCAGCTTCAGCGGGGTCCCCTTTGGGGCCCAGTACTTC
V gene: TRBV4-3; J gene: TRBJ2-2; clone size: NA; D gene: TRBD2; CDR3 protein: CASSQGGSIGELFF; CDR3 DNA: TGCGCCAGCAGCCAGGGCGGGAGCATCGGGGAGCTGTTTTTT
V gene: TRBV9; J gene: TRBJ2-7; clone size: NA; D gene: TRBD2; CDR3 protein: CASSSRVLAATYEQYF; CDR3 DNA: TGTGCCAGCAGCTCTCGCGTGCTAGCGGCAACCTACGAGCAGTACTTC
V gene: TRBV7-9; J gene: TRBJ2-5; clone size: few; D gene: NA; CDR3 protein: CASSRDLFTETQYF; CDR3 DNA: TGTGCCAGCAGTCGTGACTTATTCACAGAGACCCAGTACTTC
V gene: TRBV12-3/TRBV12-4; J gene: TRBJ2-7; clone size: few; D gene: NA; CDR3 protein: CASSAGVGEQYF; CDR3 DNA: TGTGCCAGCAGTGCCGGGGTCGGCGAGCAGTACTTC
V gene: TRBV15; J gene: TRBJ1-5; clone size: few; D gene: TRBD1; CDR3 protein: CATRRDRGLGQPQHF; CDR3 DNA: TGTGCCACCCGTCGGGACAGGGGGTTGGGGCAGCCCCAGCATTTT
V gene: TRBV5-6; J gene: TRBJ1-2; clone size: NA; D gene: NA; CDR3 protein: CASSFGGRDHGDTF; CDR3 DNA: TGTGCCAGCAGCTTCGGTGGCAGGGATCACGGGGACACCTTC
V gene: TRBV11-1; J gene: TRBJ2-3; clone size: NA; D gene: TRBD2; CDR3 protein: CASSPTRTSGVIPDTQYF; CDR3 DNA: TGTGCCAGCAGCCCGACAAGGACTAGCGGGGTGATCCCAGATACGCAGTATTTT
V gene: TRBV20-1; J gene: TRBJ1-5; clone size: NA; D gene: NA; CDR3 protein: CSARLRAGGQPQHF; CDR3 DNA: TGCAGTGCTAGACTTCGAGCGGGCGGACAGCCCCAGCATTTT
V gene: TRBV20-1; J gene: TRBJ2-1; clone size: NA; D gene: NA; CDR3 protein: CSARDPRPASYNEQFF; CDR3 DNA: TGCAGTGCTAGAGACCCTCGGCCTGCCTCCTACAATGAGCAGTTCTTC
V gene: TRBV19; J gene: TRBJ2-6; clone size: once; D gene: NA; CDR3 protein: CASSIDGAGANVLTF; CDR3 DNA: TGTGCCAGTAGTATCGACGGGGCTGGGGCCAACGTCCTGACTTTC
V gene: TRBV13; J gene: TRBJ2-3; clone size: NA; D gene: TRBD2; CDR3 protein: CASSLSSGKDTQYF; CDR3 DNA: TGTGCCAGCAGCTTATCCAGCGGGAAGGATACGCAGTATTTT
V gene: TRBV20-1; J gene: TRBJ2-1; clone size: few; D gene: TRBD1; CDR3 protein: CSARVAGGNEQFF; CDR3 DNA: TGCAGTGCTAGGGTGGCAGGGGGCAATGAGCAGTTCTTC
V gene: TRBV5-6; J gene: TRBJ1-4; clone size: many; D gene: TRBD1; CDR3 protein: CASSLLLTGRRTNEKLFF; CDR3 DNA: TGTGCCAGCAGCTTGTTATTGACAGGGCGGCGGACTAATGAAAAACTGTTTTTT
V gene: TRBV15; J gene: TRBJ2-3; clone size: NA; D gene: NA; CDR3 protein: CATSLMGDDMDTQYF; CDR3 DNA: TGTGCCACCAGTCTTATGGGGGATGACATGGATACGCAGTATTTT
V gene: TRBV24-1; J gene: TRBJ2-5; clone size: NA; D gene: NA; CDR3 protein: CATSDPGPTETQYF; CDR3 DNA: TGTGCCACCAGTGATCCGGGACCAACGGAGACCCAGTACTTC
V gene: TRBV6-6; J gene: TRBJ1-2; clone size: few; D gene: TRBD1; CDR3 protein: CAYTGQGRGYTF; CDR3 DNA: TGTGCCTACACGGGACAGGGCCGGGGCTACACCTTC
V gene: TRBV10-3; J gene: TRBJ2-3; clone size: NA; D gene: TRBD2; CDR3 protein: CAISGGRLATGDTQYF; CDR3 DNA: TGTGCCATCAGTGGAGGGAGACTAGCGACTGGAGATACGCAGTATTTT
V gene: TRBV20-1; J gene: TRBJ2-7; clone size: NA; D gene: NA; CDR3 protein: CSARRGTGHYEQYF; CDR3 DNA: TGCAGTGCTAGGCGTGGGACCGGTCACTACGAGCAGTACTTC
V gene: TRBV20-1; J gene: TRBJ1-4; clone size: few; D gene: TRBD1; CDR3 protein: CSARSRDRAEKLFF; CDR3 DNA: TGCAGTGCTAGGTCCCGGGACAGGGCTGAAAAACTGTTTTTT
V gene: TRBV6-1; J gene: TRBJ2-4; clone size: NA; D gene: NA; CDR3 protein: CASRPRGGPVNIQYF; CDR3 DNA: TGTGCCAGCAGACCAAGGGGCGGGCCGGTGAACATTCAGTACTTC
V gene: TRBV12-3/TRBV12-4; J gene: TRBJ2-1; clone size: NA; D gene: TRBD2; CDR3 protein: CASSPTSIRNEQFF; CDR3 DNA: TGTGCCAGCTCACCGACTAGCATTCGCAATGAGCAGTTCTTC
V gene: TRBV27; J gene: TRBJ2-7; clone size: NA; D gene: NA; CDR3 protein: CASSVRRGGGQYF; CDR3 DNA: TGTGCCAGCAGTGTAAGAAGGGGAGGAGGGCAGTACTTC
V gene: TRBV20-1; J gene: TRBJ2-3; clone size: few; D gene: NA; CDR3 protein: CSARIPPGQAGTQYF; CDR3 DNA: TGCAGTGCTAGGATCCCCCCCGGGCAAGCTGGTACGCAGTATTTT
V gene: TRBV10-3; J gene: TRBJ1-2; clone size: NA; D gene: TRBD1; CDR3 protein: CAISETRPGQLYGYTF; CDR3 DNA: TGTGCCATCAGTGAGACCAGGCCGGGACAGCTCTATGGCTACACCTTC
V gene: TRBV10-1; J gene: TRBJ2-1; clone size: few; D gene: TRBD2; CDR3 protein: CASSGGGLAKEQFF; CDR3 DNA: TGCGCCAGCAGTGGGGGAGGACTAGCGAAAGAGCAGTTCTTC
V gene: TRBV4-1; J gene: TRBJ2-1; clone size: few; D gene: TRBD2; CDR3 protein: CASSQDSSGHNEQFF; CDR3 DNA: TGCGCCAGCAGCCAAGATTCTAGCGGGCACAATGAGCAGTTCTTC
V gene: TRBV10-2; J gene: TRBJ2-1; clone size: NA; D gene: NA; CDR3 protein: CASSESRNEQFF; CDR3 DNA: TGCGCCAGCAGTGAGTCCCGGAATGAGCAGTTCTTC
V gene: TRBV6-6; J gene: TRBJ2-2; clone size: few; D gene: NA; CDR3 protein: CASSYSTVGELFF; CDR3 DNA: TGTGCCAGCAGTTACTCGACGGTAGGGGAGCTGTTTTTT
V gene: TRBV5-1; J gene: TRBJ2-1; clone size: many; D gene: TRBD2; CDR3 protein: CASSVSGRGYYEQFF; CDR3 DNA: TGCGCCAGCAGCGTTAGCGGGCGGGGGTACTATGAGCAGTTCTTC
V gene: TRBV5-1; J gene: TRBJ2-1; clone size: few; D gene: NA; CDR3 protein: CASSSVREQFF; CDR3 DNA: TGCGCCAGCAGCTCGGTCCGTGAGCAGTTCTTC